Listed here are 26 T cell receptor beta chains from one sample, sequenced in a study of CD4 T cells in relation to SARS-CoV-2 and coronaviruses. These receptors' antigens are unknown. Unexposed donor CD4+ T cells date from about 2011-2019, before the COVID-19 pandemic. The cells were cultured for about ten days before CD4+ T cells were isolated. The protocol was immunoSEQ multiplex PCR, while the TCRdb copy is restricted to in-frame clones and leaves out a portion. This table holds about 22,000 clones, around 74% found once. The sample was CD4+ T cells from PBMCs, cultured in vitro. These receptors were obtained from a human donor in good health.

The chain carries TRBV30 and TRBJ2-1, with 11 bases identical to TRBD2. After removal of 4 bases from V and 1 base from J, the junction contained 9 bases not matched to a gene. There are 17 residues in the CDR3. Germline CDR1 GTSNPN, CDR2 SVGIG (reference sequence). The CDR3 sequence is CAWKARGLAESYNEQFF. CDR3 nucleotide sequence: TGTGCCTGGAAGGCCAGGGGACTAGCGGAGTCCTACAATGAGCAGTTCTTC.

This chain's CDR3 is CARADRGHGNTIYF. Written as DNA, the CDR3 is TGTGCCAGGGCCGACAGGGGGCATGGAAACACCATATATTTT. V usage is TRBV21-1 and J usage is TRBJ1-3; the table's TRBD1 call for D was not verified on the DNA. TRBV21-1 is a documented pseudogene. The CDR3 contains 14 residues.

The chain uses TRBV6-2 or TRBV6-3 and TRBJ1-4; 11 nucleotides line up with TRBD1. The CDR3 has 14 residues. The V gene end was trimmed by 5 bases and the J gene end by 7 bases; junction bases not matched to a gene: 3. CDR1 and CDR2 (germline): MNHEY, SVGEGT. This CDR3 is CASSGDRGSEKLFF. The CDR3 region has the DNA TGTGCCAGCAGTGGGGACAGGGGGAGTGAAAAACTGTTTTTT.

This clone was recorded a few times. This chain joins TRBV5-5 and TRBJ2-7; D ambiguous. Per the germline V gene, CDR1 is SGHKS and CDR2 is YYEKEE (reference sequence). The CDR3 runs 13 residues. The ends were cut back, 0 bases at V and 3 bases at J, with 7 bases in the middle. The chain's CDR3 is CASSLAEIYEQYF. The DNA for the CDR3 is TGTGCCAGCAGCTTGGCCGAGATCTACGAGCAGTACTTC.

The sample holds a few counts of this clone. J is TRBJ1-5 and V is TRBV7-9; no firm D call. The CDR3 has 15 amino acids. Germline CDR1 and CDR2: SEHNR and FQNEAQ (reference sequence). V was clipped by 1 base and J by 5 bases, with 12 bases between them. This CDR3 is CASSLGGRADQPQHF. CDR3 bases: TGTGCCAGCAGCTTAGGTGGTAGGGCGGATCAGCCCCAGCATTTT.

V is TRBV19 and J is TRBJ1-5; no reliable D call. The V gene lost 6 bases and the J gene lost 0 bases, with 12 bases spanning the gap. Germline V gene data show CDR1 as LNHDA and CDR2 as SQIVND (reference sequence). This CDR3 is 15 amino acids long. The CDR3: CASRRETSSNQPQHF. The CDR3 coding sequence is TGTGCCAGTAGAAGAGAAACCTCTAGCAATCAGCCCCAGCATTTT.

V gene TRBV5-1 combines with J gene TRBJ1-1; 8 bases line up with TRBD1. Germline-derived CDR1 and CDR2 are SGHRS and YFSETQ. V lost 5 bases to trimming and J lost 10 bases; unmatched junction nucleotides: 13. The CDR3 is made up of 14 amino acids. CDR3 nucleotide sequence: TGCGCCAGCAGGGGAATGACAGGGGTGGTGGTAGCTTTCTTT. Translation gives CASRGMTGVVVAFF.

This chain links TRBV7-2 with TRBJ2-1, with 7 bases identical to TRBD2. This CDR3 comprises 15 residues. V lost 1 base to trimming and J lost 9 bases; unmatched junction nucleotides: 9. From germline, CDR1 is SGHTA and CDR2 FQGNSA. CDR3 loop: CASSLGRTRTREQFF. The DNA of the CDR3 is TGTGCCAGCAGCTTAGGGCGGACTAGGACCCGTGAGCAGTTCTTC.

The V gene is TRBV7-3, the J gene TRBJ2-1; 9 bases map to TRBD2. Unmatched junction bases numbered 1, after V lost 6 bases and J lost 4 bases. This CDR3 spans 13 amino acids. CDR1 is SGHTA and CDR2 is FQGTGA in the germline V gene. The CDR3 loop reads CASSSGRYNEQFF. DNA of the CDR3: TGTGCCAGCAGTAGCGGGAGATACAATGAGCAGTTCTTC.

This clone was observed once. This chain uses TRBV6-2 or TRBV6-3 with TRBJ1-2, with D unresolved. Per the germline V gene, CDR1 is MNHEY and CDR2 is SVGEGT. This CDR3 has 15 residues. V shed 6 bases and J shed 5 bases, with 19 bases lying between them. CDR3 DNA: TGTGCCAGCAGCCGTACGCAGAGGCAGTCTTATGGCTACACCTTC. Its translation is CASSRTQRQSYGYTF.

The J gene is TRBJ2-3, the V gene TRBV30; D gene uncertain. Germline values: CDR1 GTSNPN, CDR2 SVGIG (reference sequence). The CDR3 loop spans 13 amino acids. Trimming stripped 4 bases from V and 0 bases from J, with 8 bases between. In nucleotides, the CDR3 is TGTGCCTGGACCGGCGGCAGCACAGATACGCAGTATTTT. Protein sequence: CAWTGGSTDTQYF.

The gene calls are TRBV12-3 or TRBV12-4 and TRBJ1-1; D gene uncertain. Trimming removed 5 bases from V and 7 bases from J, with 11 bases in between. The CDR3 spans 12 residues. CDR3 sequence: CASSLRPYEAFF. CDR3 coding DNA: TGTGCCAGCAGTCTACGACCCTATGAAGCTTTCTTT.

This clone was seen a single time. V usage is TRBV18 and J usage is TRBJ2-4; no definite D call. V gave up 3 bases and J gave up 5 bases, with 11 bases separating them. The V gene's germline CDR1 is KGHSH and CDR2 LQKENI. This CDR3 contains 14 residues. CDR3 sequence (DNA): TGTGCCAGCTCACCGAAGACTGTAGAAAACATTCAGTACTTC. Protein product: CASSPKTVENIQYF.

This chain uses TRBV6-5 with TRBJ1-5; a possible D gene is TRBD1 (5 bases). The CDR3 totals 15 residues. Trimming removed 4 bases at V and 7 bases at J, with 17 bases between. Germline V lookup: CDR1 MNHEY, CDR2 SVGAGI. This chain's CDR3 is CASSSRGGYWQPQHF. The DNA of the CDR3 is TGTGCCAGCAGTTCGAGGGGAGGATACTGGCAGCCCCAGCATTTT.

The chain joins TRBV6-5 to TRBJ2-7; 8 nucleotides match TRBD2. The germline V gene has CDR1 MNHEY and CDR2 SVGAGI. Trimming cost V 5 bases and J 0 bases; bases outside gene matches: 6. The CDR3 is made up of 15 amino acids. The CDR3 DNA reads TGTGCCAGCAGTAATAGCGGGGCGAGCTCCTACGAGCAGTACTTC. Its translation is CASSNSGASSYEQYF.

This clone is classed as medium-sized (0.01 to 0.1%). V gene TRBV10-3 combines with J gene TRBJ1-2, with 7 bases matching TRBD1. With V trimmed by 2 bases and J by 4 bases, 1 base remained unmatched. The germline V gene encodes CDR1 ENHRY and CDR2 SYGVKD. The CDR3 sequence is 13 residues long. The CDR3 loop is CAISEPGGYGYTF. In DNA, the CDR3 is TGTGCCATCAGTGAGCCAGGGGGCTATGGCTACACCTTC.

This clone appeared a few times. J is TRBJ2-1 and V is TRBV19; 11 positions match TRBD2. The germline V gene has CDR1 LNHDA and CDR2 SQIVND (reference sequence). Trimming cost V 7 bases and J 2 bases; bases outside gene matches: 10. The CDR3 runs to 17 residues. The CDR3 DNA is TGTGCCAGTACATCTAGCGGGAGGTTCGGGACCTACAATGAGCAGTTCTTC. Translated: CASTSSGRFGTYNEQFF.

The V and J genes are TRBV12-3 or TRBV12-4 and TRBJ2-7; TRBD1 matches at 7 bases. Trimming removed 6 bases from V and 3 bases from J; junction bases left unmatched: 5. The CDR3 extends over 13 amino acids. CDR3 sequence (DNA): TGTGCCAGCAGATGGGGACAGATCTACGAGCAGTACTTC. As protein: CASRWGQIYEQYF.

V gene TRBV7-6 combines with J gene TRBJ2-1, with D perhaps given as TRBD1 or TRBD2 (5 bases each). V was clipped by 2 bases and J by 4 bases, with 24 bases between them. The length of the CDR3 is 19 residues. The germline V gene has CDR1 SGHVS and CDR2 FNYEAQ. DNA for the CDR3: TGTGCCAGCAGCTTACCCAAAATTGGGGGAGCCGAGTTTTACAATGAGCAGTTCTTC. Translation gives CASSLPKIGGAEFYNEQFF.

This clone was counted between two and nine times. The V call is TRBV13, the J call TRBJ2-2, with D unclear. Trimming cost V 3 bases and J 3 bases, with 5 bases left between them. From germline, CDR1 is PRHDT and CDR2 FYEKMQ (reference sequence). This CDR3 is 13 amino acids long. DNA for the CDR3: TGTGCCAGCAGCTTCATGGACACCGGGGAGCTGTTTTTT. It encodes CASSFMDTGELFF. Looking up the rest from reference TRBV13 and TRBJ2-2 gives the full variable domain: AAGVIQSPRHLIKEKRETATLKCYPIPRHDTVYWYQQGPGQDPQFLISFYEKMQSDKGSIPDRFSAQQFSDYHSELNMSSLELGDSALYFCASSFMDTGELFFGEGSRLTVL.

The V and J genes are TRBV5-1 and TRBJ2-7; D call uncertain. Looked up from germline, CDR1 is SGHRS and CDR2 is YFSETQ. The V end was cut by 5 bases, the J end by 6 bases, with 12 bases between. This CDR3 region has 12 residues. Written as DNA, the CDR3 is TGCGCCAGCAGATCCGACCTCTCCGAGCAGTACTTC. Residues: CASRSDLSEQYF.

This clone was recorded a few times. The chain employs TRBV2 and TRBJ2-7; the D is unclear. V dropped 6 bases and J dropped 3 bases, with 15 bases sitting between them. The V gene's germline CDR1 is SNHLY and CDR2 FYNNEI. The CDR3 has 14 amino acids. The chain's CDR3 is CASRAYTTNYEQYF. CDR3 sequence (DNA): TGTGCCAGCAGGGCATATACTACAAACTACGAGCAGTACTTC.

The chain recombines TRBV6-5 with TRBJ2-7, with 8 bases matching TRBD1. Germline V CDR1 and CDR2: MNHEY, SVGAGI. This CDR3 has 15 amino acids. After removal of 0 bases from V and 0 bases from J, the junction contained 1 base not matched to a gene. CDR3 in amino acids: CASSYSTGGSYEQYF. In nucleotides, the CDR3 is TGTGCCAGCAGTTACTCTACAGGGGGCTCCTACGAGCAGTACTTC.

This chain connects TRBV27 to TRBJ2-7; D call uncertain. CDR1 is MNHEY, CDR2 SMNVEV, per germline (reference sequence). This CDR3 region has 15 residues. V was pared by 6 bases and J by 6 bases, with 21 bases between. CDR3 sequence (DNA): TGTGCCAGCAGAAAGACCCTTTCCGAGTCCGGCGAGCAGTACTTC. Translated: CASRKTLSESGEQYF.

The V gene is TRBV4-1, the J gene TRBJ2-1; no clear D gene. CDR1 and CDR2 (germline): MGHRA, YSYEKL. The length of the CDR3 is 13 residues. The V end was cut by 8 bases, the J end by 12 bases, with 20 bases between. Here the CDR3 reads CASGLIDGAWQFF. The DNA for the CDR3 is TGCGCCAGCGGCTTAATCGACGGTGCGTGGCAGTTCTTC.

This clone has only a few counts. CDR3 nucleotides: TGTGCCAGCAGCAAAGCGGGAACAGGGGCGCGAGGCTACACCTTC. Translated: CASSKAGTGARGYTF. The chain is built from TRBV21-1 and TRBJ1-2; the DNA was not used to check the table's D call, TRBD1. TRBV21-1 is a documented pseudogene. The CDR3 runs 15 residues.